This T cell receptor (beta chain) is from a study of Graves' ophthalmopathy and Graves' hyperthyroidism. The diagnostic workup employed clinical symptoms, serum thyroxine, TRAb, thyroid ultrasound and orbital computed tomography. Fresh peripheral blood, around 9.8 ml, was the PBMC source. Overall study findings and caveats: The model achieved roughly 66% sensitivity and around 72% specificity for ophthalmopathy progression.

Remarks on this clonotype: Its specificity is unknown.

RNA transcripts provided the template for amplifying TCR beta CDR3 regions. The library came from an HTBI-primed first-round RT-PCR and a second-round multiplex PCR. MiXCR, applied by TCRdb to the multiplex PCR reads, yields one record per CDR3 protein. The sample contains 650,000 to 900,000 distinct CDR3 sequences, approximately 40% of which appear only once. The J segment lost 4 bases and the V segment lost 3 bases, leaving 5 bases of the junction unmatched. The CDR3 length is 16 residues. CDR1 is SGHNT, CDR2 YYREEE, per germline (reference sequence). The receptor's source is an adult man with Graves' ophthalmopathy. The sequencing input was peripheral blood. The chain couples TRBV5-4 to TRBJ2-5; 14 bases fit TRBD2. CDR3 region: CASSWRLAGGGETQYF. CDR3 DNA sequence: TGTGCCAGCAGCTGGCGACTAGCGGGAGGGGGAGAGACCCAGTACTTC.